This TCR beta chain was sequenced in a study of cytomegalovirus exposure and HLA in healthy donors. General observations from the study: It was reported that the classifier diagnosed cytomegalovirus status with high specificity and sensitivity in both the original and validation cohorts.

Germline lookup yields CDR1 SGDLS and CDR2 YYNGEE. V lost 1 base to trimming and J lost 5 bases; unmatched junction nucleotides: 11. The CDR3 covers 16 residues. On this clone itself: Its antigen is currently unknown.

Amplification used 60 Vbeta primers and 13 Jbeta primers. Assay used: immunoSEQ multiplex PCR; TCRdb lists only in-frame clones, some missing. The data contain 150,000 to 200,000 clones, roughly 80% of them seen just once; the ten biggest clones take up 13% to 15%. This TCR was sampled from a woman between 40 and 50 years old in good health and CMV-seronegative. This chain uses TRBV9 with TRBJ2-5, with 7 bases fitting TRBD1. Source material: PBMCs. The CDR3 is CASSVRTGDPRETQYF. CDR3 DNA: TGTGCCAGCAGCGTAAGGACAGGCGATCCTCGGGAGACCCAGTACTTC.